A single sample gave rise to the 23 T cell receptor beta chains below, sequenced in a study of shared clonotypes between healthy human individuals. This table comes from immunoSEQ multiplex PCR, and its TCRdb copy is limited to in-frame clones, with some not included. The sample contains about 2 million clones, about 95% of which appear only once. CD45RO negativity and positive selection for CCR7 defined naive CD8 cells, a population that excluded terminally differentiated effector memory CD45RA+ cells. The specimen sequenced was naive CD8+ T cells sorted from blood. The receptors were gathered from a man younger than 35 in good health.

This chain uses TRBV30 with TRBJ2-7, with D perhaps matching TRBD1 (5 bases). Trimming cost V 0 bases and J 6 bases, with 9 bases left between them. The CDR3 contains 12 residues. The V gene's germline CDR1 is GTSNPN and CDR2 SVGIG (reference sequence). The CDR3 region has the DNA TGTGCCTGGAGTGTAGGGGTGTCCGAGCAGTACTTC. Translating it yields CAWSVGVSEQYF.

The chain combines TRBV6-1 with TRBJ2-7; the match to TRBD1 covers 10 bases. Germline CDR1 and CDR2: MNHNS and SASEGT. This CDR3 region has 16 residues. V shed 1 base, J shed 3 bases, and the junction held 6 bases outside the gene matches. In DNA, the CDR3 is TGTGCCAGCAGTGAAGGGACAGGGGGGGCGAACTACGAGCAGTACTTC. It is translated as CASSEGTGGANYEQYF.

The chain combines TRBV29-1 with TRBJ2-7; the match to TRBD2 covers 11 bases. Germline loops: CDR1 SQVTM, CDR2 ANQGSEA. V lost 6 bases to trimming and J lost 1 base; unmatched junction nucleotides: 5. CDR3 length: 14 residues. The CDR3 DNA reads TGCAGCGTGGAGACTAGCGGGACGTCCTACGAGCAGTACTTC. Encoded protein: CSVETSGTSYEQYF.

The chain carries TRBV6-1 and TRBJ1-1; D remains ambiguous. The CDR3 spans 14 residues. Between the trimmed V and J ends, which lost 5 bases and 8 bases, there was a span of 18 bases. Germline V gene lookup returns CDR1 MNHNS and CDR2 SASEGT. CDR3: CASSPRTDPREAFF. For the CDR3, the DNA is TGTGCCAGCAGTCCGAGGACCGACCCGAGGGAAGCTTTCTTT.

With respect to this clone: Other DNA sequences in the sample encode the same CDR3. J is TRBJ2-3 and V is TRBV7-9; D tentatively fits TRBD1 or TRBD2 (6 bases each). Germline lookup yields CDR1 SEHNR and CDR2 FQNEAQ (reference sequence). Trimming stripped 2 bases from V and 1 base from J, with 7 bases between. CDR3 size: 14 residues. CDR3 protein: CASSLRGGTDTQYF. In nucleotides, the CDR3 is TGTGCCAGCAGCTTAAGGGGGGGCACAGATACGCAGTATTTT.

The chain employs TRBV4-3 and TRBJ2-1; 9 bases align to TRBD2. The germline gives CDR1 LGHNA, CDR2 YSLEER. This CDR3 contains 18 residues. V lost 4 bases, J lost 7 bases, and 17 bases stayed unmatched. The CDR3 protein is CASSPDSGAGGLSNEQFF. The CDR3 nucleotides read TGCGCCAGCAGCCCCGACTCTGGGGCGGGAGGGTTATCAAATGAGCAGTTCTTC.

The rearrangement uses TRBV2 and TRBJ2-5; D perhaps matches TRBD2 (6 bases). V was shortened by 7 bases and J by 5 bases, with 14 bases between the two germline ends. This CDR3 has 13 amino acids. Germline V gene data show CDR1 as SNHLY and CDR2 as FYNNEI. The CDR3 DNA follows: TGTGCCAGCATGTACGGGGGACGGGAGACCCAGTACTTC. Protein product: CASMYGGRETQYF.

The CDR3 coding sequence is TGTGCCTGGAGTGTAGCCGACGGGGGCTACACCTTC. Its translation is CAWSVADGGYTF. This sequence joins TRBV30 and TRBJ1-2; D uncertain. Looked up from germline, CDR1 is GTSNPN and CDR2 is SVGIG (reference sequence). Deletions cut 0 bases from V and 8 bases from J, with 10 bases between. The CDR3 length is 12 residues.

The DNA of the CDR3 is TGTGCCAGCAGCTTCACGGGACAGATCATGAACACTGAAGCTTTCTTT. This sequence encodes CASSFTGQIMNTEAFF. The chain has TRBV7-9 and TRBJ1-1, with 7 bases matching TRBD1. Germline lookup yields CDR1 SEHNR and CDR2 FQNEAQ (reference sequence). The CDR3 loop spans 16 amino acids. With V trimmed by 3 bases and J by 0 bases, 7 bases remained unmatched.

This chain uses TRBV5-6 with TRBJ1-2; D gene unclear. Trimming took 4 bases from V and 6 from J, leaving 13 bases between them. Per germline, CDR1 SGHDT and CDR2 YYEEEE. The CDR3 has 13 amino acids. CDR3 loop: CASSPDGVDGYTF. The DNA for the CDR3 is TGTGCCAGCAGCCCCGACGGGGTGGATGGCTACACCTTC.

This chain links TRBV5-6 with TRBJ2-5; 11 nucleotides line up with TRBD2. Germline V gene sequence: CDR1 SGHDT, CDR2 YYEEEE. The CDR3 is 16 residues long. Trimming at V came to 4 bases and at J to 5 bases, leaving 10 bases not matched to a gene. The CDR3: CASSPKLAGDYETQYF. As DNA, the CDR3 is TGTGCCAGCAGCCCAAAACTAGCGGGGGATTATGAGACCCAGTACTTC.

V and J are TRBV19 and TRBJ2-2, with a possible D match to TRBD2 (5 bases). This CDR3 comprises 14 residues. Between the trimmed V and J ends, which lost 6 bases and 6 bases, there was a span of 14 bases. Germline V CDR1 and CDR2: LNHDA, SQIVND (reference sequence). DNA for the CDR3: TGTGCCAGTAGGTACGAGGGTGGTGCCGGGGAGCTGTTTTTT. Its translation is CASRYEGGAGELFF.

The CDR3 loop is CATHGTLAGISTDTQYF. DNA of the CDR3: TGTGCCACCCACGGGACTCTTGCAGGGATTAGTACAGATACGCAGTATTTT. The V call is TRBV10-3, the J call TRBJ2-3; D may be TRBD2 (6 bases). The CDR3 has 17 amino acids. CDR1 and CDR2 from the germline V gene are ENHRY and SYGVKD. The V gene lost 10 bases and the J gene lost 3 bases, with 26 bases spanning the gap.

Points on this clone: This CDR3 is also generated by other DNA sequences in the sample. This rearrangement joins TRBV29-1 to TRBJ2-5; D might be TRBD1 (5 bases). The CDR3 consists of 11 residues. Germline CDR1 reads SQVTM; CDR2 reads ANQGSEA. Trimming took off 6 bases at V and 4 bases at J, with 9 bases between the two ends. CDR3 nucleotide sequence: TGCAGCGTGTGGGGCGGAGAGACCCAGTACTTC. This sequence encodes CSVWGGETQYF.

The rearrangement links TRBV5-6 to TRBJ2-7; D is possibly TRBD1 (6 bases). The CDR3 runs 15 residues. Germline loops: CDR1 SGHDT, CDR2 YYEEEE. V lost 2 bases, J lost 0 bases, and 12 bases lay in between. The CDR3 loop is CASSFGTPSSYEQYF. DNA for the CDR3: TGTGCCAGCAGCTTCGGGACACCGAGCTCCTACGAGCAGTACTTC.

The chain is built from TRBV4-1 and TRBJ2-1; the match to TRBD2 covers 13 bases. The germline V gene encodes CDR1 MGHRA and CDR2 YSYEKL. J gave up 7 bases and V 3 bases, and 9 bases lay outside the gene matches. This CDR3 comprises 17 residues. The CDR3 region is CASSHFTGTSGTNEQFF. CDR3 DNA: TGCGCCAGCAGCCACTTCACCGGGACTAGCGGGACTAATGAGCAGTTCTTC.

The rearrangement links TRBV6-5 to TRBJ1-6; D gene unclear. Germline V lookup: CDR1 MNHEY, CDR2 SVGAGI. V dropped 2 bases and J dropped 0 bases, with 8 bases sitting between them. CDR3 length: 16 residues. The CDR3 region is CASSYDTSSYNSPLHF. CDR3 nucleotides: TGTGCCAGCAGTTACGACACTAGCTCCTATAATTCACCCCTCCACTTT.

The chain is built from TRBV27 and TRBJ2-3; 9 nucleotides line up with TRBD2. The CDR3 spans 15 residues. CDR1 and CDR2 from the germline V gene are MNHEY and SMNVEV (reference sequence). Trimming took 2 bases from V and 7 from J; bases not matched to a gene: 7. The CDR3 region has the DNA TGTGCCAGCAGTTTAGCGATAGCGGGAGCGTATACGCAGTATTTT. It codes for CASSLAIAGAYTQYF.

The genes are TRBV5-1 and TRBJ2-7; 7 nucleotides align to TRBD2. CDR1 and CDR2 (germline): SGHRS, YFSETQ. CDR3 size: 14 residues. The J segment lost 5 bases and the V segment lost 2 bases, leaving 7 bases of the junction unmatched. The CDR3 DNA follows: TGCGCCAGCAGCTTCCCGGGACTAACCGACGAGCAGTACTTC. It yields the protein CASSFPGLTDEQYF.

This chain connects TRBV10-3 to TRBJ2-7; D is unresolved. From germline, CDR1 is ENHRY and CDR2 SYGVKD. The germline V and J ends were trimmed by 0 bases and 7 bases, with 7 bases remaining between them. The CDR3 sequence is 12 residues long. CDR3 sequence reads: CAISESLTEQYF. CDR3 DNA sequence: TGTGCCATCAGTGAGTCCCTTACAGAGCAGTACTTC.

V and J are TRBV6-5 and TRBJ2-1; D call uncertain. The length of the CDR3 is 16 residues. Trimming took 0 bases from V and 6 from J, leaving 15 bases between them. Germline lookup yields CDR1 MNHEY and CDR2 SVGAGI. CDR3 residues: CASSYSVWGPINEQFF. The CDR3 DNA follows: TGTGCCAGCAGTTACTCGGTCTGGGGTCCTATCAATGAGCAGTTCTTC.

The V call is TRBV27, the J call TRBJ1-6, with TRBD1 matching 8 bases. Per the germline V gene, CDR1 is MNHEY and CDR2 is SMNVEV (reference sequence). The CDR3 contains 15 residues. V was pared by 2 bases and J by 8 bases, with 5 bases of the junction left unmatched. The CDR3 reads CASSLGQGADSPLHF. CDR3 nucleotide sequence: TGTGCCAGCAGTTTAGGACAGGGTGCGGATTCACCCCTCCACTTT.

The rearrangement uses TRBV6-6 and TRBJ1-4; a weak D match, TRBD1 (5 bases). The CDR3 sequence is 16 residues long. Trimming removed 2 bases from V and 0 bases from J, with 10 bases in between. The germline gives CDR1 MNHNY, CDR2 SVGAGI (reference sequence). The CDR3 spells CASSYTAGTTNEKLFF. In nucleotides, the CDR3 is TGTGCCAGCAGTTACACCGCAGGGACAACTAATGAAAAACTGTTTTTT.